This is a list of T cell receptor beta chains from one sample in a study of cytomegalovirus exposure and HLA in healthy donors. Data came from immunoSEQ multiplex PCR; TCRdb stores just in-frame clones and leaves some out. The sample consists of about 120,000 clones, approximately 90% of them appearing once. The sample was PBMCs. The receptor source for this set is a woman aged 25-40 years in good health and CMV-seropositive. Both conserved end residues are part of each CDR3. Fields, in order: J gene, V gene, CDR3 protein.

J gene: TRBJ2-3
V gene: TRBV19
CDR3 protein: CATRDRVADTQYF

J gene: TRBJ1-1
V gene: TRBV7-9
CDR3 protein: CASSLGTAEAFF

J gene: TRBJ2-3
V gene: TRBV2
CDR3 protein: CASSVQGADTQYF

J gene: TRBJ2-5
V gene: TRBV10-3
CDR3 protein: CAISESRFSGRAETQYF

J gene: TRBJ2-5
V gene: TRBV7-9
CDR3 protein: CASSGTSGGSGETQYF

J gene: TRBJ1-3
V gene: TRBV30
CDR3 protein: CAWTIYRGSGNTIYF

J gene: TRBJ2-2
V gene: TRBV7-2
CDR3 protein: CASSSDPRDSPQGLFF

J gene: TRBJ2-1
V gene: TRBV27
CDR3 protein: CASSRTRYNEQFF

J gene: TRBJ1-4
V gene: TRBV4-2
CDR3 protein: CASSQVAGTGGTNEKLFF

J gene: TRBJ2-2
V gene: TRBV6-4
CDR3 protein: CASSPGTGDTGELFF

J gene: TRBJ2-7
V gene: TRBV2
CDR3 protein: CASSDDRASYEQYF

J gene: TRBJ2-1
V gene: TRBV5-6
CDR3 protein: CASSWRGGNEQFF

J gene: TRBJ2-5
V gene: TRBV5-6
CDR3 protein: CASSQQGAGETQYF

J gene: TRBJ2-3
V gene: TRBV4-1
CDR3 protein: CASSLIRGSADTQYF

J gene: TRBJ1-2
V gene: TRBV4-1
CDR3 protein: CASSQDSGTGAYGYTF

J gene: TRBJ2-1
V gene: TRBV5-1
CDR3 protein: CASSLDRYRNEQFF

J gene: TRBJ1-4
V gene: TRBV27
CDR3 protein: CASSPTPPGGTTNEKLFF

J gene: TRBJ1-5
V gene: TRBV28
CDR3 protein: CASRKGASHQPQHF

J gene: TRBJ2-2
V gene: TRBV4-1
CDR3 protein: CASSQLGGRSGELFF

J gene: TRBJ2-1
V gene: TRBV5-1
CDR3 protein: CASSSQGDGEQFF

J gene: TRBJ2-2
V gene: TRBV7-3
CDR3 protein: CASSAKGSYTGELFF